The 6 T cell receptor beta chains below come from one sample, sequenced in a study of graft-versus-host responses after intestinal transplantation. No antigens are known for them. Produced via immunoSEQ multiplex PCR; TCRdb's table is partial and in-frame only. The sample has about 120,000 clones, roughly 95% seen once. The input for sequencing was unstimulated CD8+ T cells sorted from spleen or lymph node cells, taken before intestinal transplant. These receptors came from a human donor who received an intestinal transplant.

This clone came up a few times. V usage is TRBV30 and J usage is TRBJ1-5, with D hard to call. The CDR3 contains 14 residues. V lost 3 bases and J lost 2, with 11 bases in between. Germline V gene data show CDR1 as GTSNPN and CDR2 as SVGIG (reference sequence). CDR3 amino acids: CAWSLPGGNQPQHF. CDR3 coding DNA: TGTGCCTGGAGCTTGCCTGGGGGCAATCAGCCCCAGCATTTT.

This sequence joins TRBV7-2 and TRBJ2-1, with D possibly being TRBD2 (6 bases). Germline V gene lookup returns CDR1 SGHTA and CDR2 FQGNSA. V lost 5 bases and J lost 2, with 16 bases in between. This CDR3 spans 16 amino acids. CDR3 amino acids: CASSPPERATYNEQFF. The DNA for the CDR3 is TGTGCCAGCAGCCCGCCGGAGCGGGCGACCTACAATGAGCAGTTCTTC.

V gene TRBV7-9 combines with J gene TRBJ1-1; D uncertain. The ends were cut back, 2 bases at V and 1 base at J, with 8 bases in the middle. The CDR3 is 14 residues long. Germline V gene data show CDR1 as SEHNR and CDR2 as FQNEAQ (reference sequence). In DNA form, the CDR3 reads TGTGCCAGCAGCTTACAGGATACGAACACTGAAGCTTTCTTT. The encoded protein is CASSLQDTNTEAFF.

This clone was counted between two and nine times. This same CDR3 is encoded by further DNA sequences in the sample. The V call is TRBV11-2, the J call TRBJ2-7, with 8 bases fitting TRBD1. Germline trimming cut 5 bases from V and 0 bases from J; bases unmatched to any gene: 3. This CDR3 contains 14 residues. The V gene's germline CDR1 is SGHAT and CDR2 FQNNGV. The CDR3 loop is CASSPGTGSYEQYF. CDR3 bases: TGTGCCAGCAGCCCCGGGACAGGCTCCTACGAGCAGTACTTC.

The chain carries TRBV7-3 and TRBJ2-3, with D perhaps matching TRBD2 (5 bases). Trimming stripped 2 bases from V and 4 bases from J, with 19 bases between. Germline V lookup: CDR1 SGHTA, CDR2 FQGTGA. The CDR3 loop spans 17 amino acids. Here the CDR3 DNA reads TGTGCCAGCAGCTTACCCTCGGGAATCGATATGGCAGATACGCAGTATTTT. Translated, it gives CASSLPSGIDMADTQYF. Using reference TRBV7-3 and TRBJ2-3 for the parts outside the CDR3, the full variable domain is GAGVSQTPSNKVTEKGKYVELRCDPISGHTALYWYRQSLGQGPEFLIYFQGTGAADDSGLPNDRFFAVRPEGSVSTLKIQRTERGDSAVYLCASSLPSGIDMADTQYFGPGTRLTVL.

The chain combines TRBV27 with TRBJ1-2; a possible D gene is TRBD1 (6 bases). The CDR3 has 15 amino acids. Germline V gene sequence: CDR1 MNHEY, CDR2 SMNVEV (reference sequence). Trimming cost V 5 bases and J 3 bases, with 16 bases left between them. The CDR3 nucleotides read TGTGCCAGCAGTAGGGCCCGGGACACAGACTATGGCTACACCTTC. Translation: CASSRARDTDYGYTF.